Shown below are 25 T cell receptor beta chains from a single sample sequenced in a study of blood T cell repertoires in COVID-19. The repertoire was sequenced with immunoSEQ multiplex PCR; TCRdb's copy has only in-frame clones and lacks some. The sample shows 62,000 or so clones, around 73% of them seen only once. The specimen sequenced was peripheral blood. The receptors shown here come from a man in his fifties or sixties with COVID-19, enrolled during active disease.

The chain joins TRBV19 to TRBJ2-5; 7 bases are a match to TRBD2. The CDR3 consists of 14 residues. The germline CDR1 and CDR2 sequences are LNHDA and SQIVND (reference sequence). The ends lost 3 bases at V and 1 base at J; junction bases unmatched: 2. The CDR3 loop reads CASSMVAGQETQYF. CDR3 DNA: TGTGCCAGTAGTATGGTAGCGGGCCAAGAGACCCAGTACTTC.

The chain has TRBV29-1 and TRBJ1-1; TRBD1 agrees at 9 bases. The CDR3 contains 14 residues. Trimming cost V 3 bases and J 1 base; bases outside gene matches: 3. The germline CDR1 and CDR2 sequences are SQVTM and ANQGSEA. The CDR3 is CSVDGQGSNTEAFF. In nucleotides, the CDR3 is TGCAGCGTTGACGGACAGGGGTCGAACACTGAAGCTTTCTTT. Complete variable domain (other parts from reference TRBV29-1 and TRBJ1-1): SAVISQKPSRDICQRGTSLTIQCQVDSQVTMMFWYRQQPGQSLTLIATANQGSEATYESGFVIDKFPISRPNLTFSTLTVSNMSPEDSSIYLCSVDGQGSNTEAFFGQGTRLTVV.

J is TRBJ2-5 and V is TRBV5-4, with 8 bases that match TRBD2. J gave up 2 bases and V 4 bases, and 7 bases lay outside the gene matches. The CDR3 covers 15 residues. CDR1 and CDR2 (germline): SGHNT, YYREEE (reference sequence). Here the CDR3 reads CASSPTLAAQETQYF. CDR3 coding DNA: TGTGCCAGCAGCCCAACACTAGCGGCTCAAGAGACCCAGTACTTC. Supplemented by reference TRBV5-4 and TRBJ2-5, the full variable domain reads ETGVTQSPTHLIKTRGQQVTLRCSSQSGHNTVSWYQQALGQGPQFIFQYYREEENGRGNFPPRFSGLQFPNYSSELNVNALELDDSALYLCASSPTLAAQETQYFGPGTRLLVL.

Only a few counts were recorded for this clone. The V call is TRBV2, the J call TRBJ2-7; 8 positions agree with TRBD2. In germline, CDR1 is SNHLY, CDR2 FYNNEI. The junction had 4 bases not matched to a gene; V was cut back by 5 bases and J by 4 bases. The CDR3 contains 13 residues. CDR3 sequence reads: CASSYGGAYEQYF. The CDR3 DNA sequence: TGTGCCAGCAGTTACGGGGGGGCATACGAGCAGTACTTC.

This chain joins TRBV5-1 and TRBJ1-1, with TRBD1 as a possible D gene (6 bases). The germline CDR1 and CDR2 sequences are SGHRS and YFSETQ. This CDR3 is built from 15 residues. Trimming stripped 4 bases from V and 4 bases from J, with 17 bases between. CDR3 bases: TGCGCCAGCAGCCACCAACAGGGTGGTATCACTGAAGCTTTCTTT. Encoded protein: CASSHQQGGITEAFF.

CDR3 sequence reads: CSAVLAFF. The CDR3 coding sequence is TGCAGTGCCGTCCTAGCTTTCTTT. J is TRBJ1-1 and V is TRBV20-1; D is unclear. The CDR3 contains 8 residues. Per the germline V gene, CDR1 is DFQATT and CDR2 is SNEGSKA (reference sequence). The ends were cut back, 6 bases at V and 10 bases at J, with 6 bases in the middle.

This rearrangement joins TRBV5-1 to TRBJ2-1, with a tentative D call TRBD2 (5 bases). Per germline, CDR1 SGHRS and CDR2 YFSETQ. Trimming removed 4 bases from V and 0 bases from J, with 14 bases in between. This CDR3 spans 16 amino acids. DNA of the CDR3: TGCGCCAGCAGCCGTGGACTCTTGAGCTCCTACAATGAGCAGTTCTTC. Its translation: CASSRGLLSSYNEQFF. The full variable domain, rest sourced from reference TRBV5-1 and TRBJ2-1, is KAGVTQTPRYLIKTRGQQVTLSCSPISGHRSVSWYQQTPGQGLQFLFEYFSETQRNKGNFPGRFSGRQFSNSRSEMNVSTLELGDSALYLCASSRGLLSSYNEQFFGPGTRLTVL.

The chain joins TRBV12-5 to TRBJ2-7; 7 nucleotides line up with TRBD1. Germline trimming cut 7 bases from V and 2 bases from J; bases unmatched to any gene: 8. The CDR3 loop spans 14 amino acids. The germline CDR1 and CDR2 sequences are LGHNT and FRNRAP. This CDR3 is CASDELTGTYEQYF. The CDR3 region has the DNA TGTGCTAGTGATGAGCTGACAGGGACCTACGAGCAGTACTTC.

The chain is built from TRBV6-5 and TRBJ1-2; D remains unclear. The length of the CDR3 is 16 residues. Germline CDR1 reads MNHEY; CDR2 reads SVGAGI. V lost 3 bases and J 8 bases, leaving 22 bases between the germline ends. DNA for the CDR3: TGTGCCAGCAGTTATCGCGACCCGGGTTTAAAAGAAGGCTACACCTTC. Residues: CASSYRDPGLKEGYTF.

The genes are TRBV7-9 and TRBJ2-7, with D unresolved. Trimming took 7 bases from V and 0 from J, leaving 13 bases between them. This CDR3 is built from 14 residues. Germline assignment: CDR1 SEHNR and CDR2 FQNEAQ (reference sequence). The CDR3 bases are TGTGCCAGCAACCCGCTGGCCGACTCCTACGAGCAGTACTTC. This codes for CASNPLADSYEQYF.

The CDR3, as DNA: TGTGCCAGCAGTTTGACAGAAATTTTTCCCCAGCATTTT. Translating it yields CASSLTEIFPQHF. The J gene is TRBJ1-5, the V gene TRBV27, with a tentative D call TRBD1 (5 bases). The CDR3 contains 13 residues. V was pared by 3 bases and J by 10 bases, with 13 bases between. Germline V CDR1 and CDR2: MNHEY, SMNVEV (reference sequence).

The CDR3 DNA sequence: TGTGCCAGCAGTGTATCATCCGTTCAGGGCGGACAGCCCCAGCATTTT. Protein product: CASSVSSVQGGQPQHF. The chain combines TRBV6-1 with TRBJ1-5; D perhaps matches TRBD1 (5 bases). The CDR3 has 16 residues. The V gene's germline CDR1 is MNHNS and CDR2 SASEGT. With 4 bases removed from V and 7 bases from J, the gap between germline ends came to 20 bases.

J is TRBJ2-7 and V is TRBV27; a weak D match, TRBD1 (6 bases). V was clipped by 3 bases and J by 3 bases, with 18 bases between them. The CDR3 runs to 16 residues. The germline gives CDR1 MNHEY, CDR2 SMNVEV (reference sequence). The CDR3 nucleotides are TGTGCCAGCAGTTTGTTGTGGGACCAGGGGCTCTACGAGCAGTACTTC. Protein product: CASSLLWDQGLYEQYF.

The chain has TRBV30 and TRBJ1-3; D perhaps matches TRBD1 (6 bases). The germline CDR1 and CDR2 sequences are GTSNPN and SVGIG (reference sequence). The CDR3 covers 13 residues. V lost 5 bases and J 0 bases, leaving 8 bases between the germline ends. Here the CDR3 reads CAWDRRSGNTIYF. The CDR3, as DNA: TGTGCCTGGGACAGGCGCTCTGGAAACACCATATATTTT.

This chain joins TRBV3-1 (or the pseudogene TRBV3-2) and TRBJ1-3; 8 nucleotides align to TRBD1. CDR3 length: 16 residues. Germline V gives CDR1 LGHDT, CDR2 YNNKEL (reference sequence). The ends lost 1 base at V and 2 bases at J; junction bases unmatched: 4. CDR3 sequence: CASSQGGTGTGNTIYF. The CDR3 coding sequence is TGTGCCAGCAGCCAAGGCGGGACAGGAACTGGAAACACCATATATTTT.

The chain joins TRBV5-1 to TRBJ1-2; 9 bases are a match to TRBD1. V lost 2 bases and J lost 6; bases outside the gene matches: 5. Per germline, CDR1 SGHRS and CDR2 YFSETQ. This CDR3 comprises 14 residues. CDR3 nucleotides: TGCGCCAGCAGCTTCGACAGGGGGAAAGATGGCTACACCTTC. Encoded protein: CASSFDRGKDGYTF.

In its sample, this clone was seen once. The chain links TRBV19 to TRBJ2-5; D might be TRBD1 (7 bases). Per germline, CDR1 LNHDA and CDR2 SQIVND (reference sequence). This CDR3 contains 19 residues. Trimming removed 2 bases from V and 7 bases from J, with 29 bases in between. CDR3 in amino acids: CASSIWGAGGISQARTQYF. The CDR3 DNA is TGTGCCAGTAGTATATGGGGGGCAGGGGGAATTTCCCAAGCAAGGACCCAGTACTTC.

DNA for the CDR3: TGTGCCGTCGCGGGGGACGCAACCTACGAGCAGTACTTC. Its translation is CAVAGDATYEQYF. The V gene is TRBV21-1, the J gene TRBJ2-7; the table's D call of TRBD2 was not tested on the DNA. TRBV21-1 is annotated as a pseudogene. The CDR3 has 13 residues.

The V and J genes are TRBV21-1 and TRBJ1-5; the table assigns TRBD1, which was not confirmed against the DNA. TRBV21-1 is classified as a pseudogene. The CDR3 consists of 15 residues. The CDR3 region is CASSFLDREHQPQHF. The DNA of the CDR3 is TGTGCCAGCAGCTTCCTGGACAGGGAACATCAGCCCCAGCATTTT.

V gene TRBV6-5 combines with J gene TRBJ2-1, with 8 positions matching TRBD2. V shed 0 bases, J shed 3 bases, and the junction held 4 bases outside the gene matches. Germline CDR1 MNHEY, CDR2 SVGAGI. This CDR3 contains 16 residues. CDR3 loop: CASSYSLSGSYNEQFF. In DNA form, the CDR3 reads TGTGCCAGCAGTTACTCGCTCAGCGGGAGCTACAATGAGCAGTTCTTC.

The V and J genes are TRBV18 and TRBJ2-3, with 15 positions matching TRBD2. CDR3 length: 17 residues. Trimming cost V 5 bases and J 0 bases; bases outside gene matches: 3. The germline CDR1 and CDR2 sequences are KGHSH and LQKENI. The CDR3 loop reads CASSAGLAGGSTDTQYF. The CDR3 DNA is TGTGCCAGCTCAGCAGGACTAGCGGGAGGGAGCACAGATACGCAGTATTTT.

Here the CDR3 reads CASSGRTGETQYF. The DNA for the CDR3 is TGTGCCAGCAGTGGGAGAACGGGGGAGACCCAGTACTTC. The chain recombines TRBV5-4 with TRBJ2-5; possibly TRBD2 for D (5 bases). CDR3 length equals 13 residues. The V gene lost 5 bases and the J gene lost 5 bases, with 13 bases spanning the gap. Germline CDR1 reads SGHNT; CDR2 reads YYREEE (reference sequence). Complete variable domain (other parts from reference TRBV5-4 and TRBJ2-5): ETGVTQSPTHLIKTRGQQVTLRCSSQSGHNTVSWYQQALGQGPQFIFQYYREEENGRGNFPPRFSGLQFPNYSSELNVNALELDDSALYLCASSGRTGETQYFGPGTRLLVL.

V gene TRBV5-1 combines with J gene TRBJ2-1, with a weak D call TRBD2 (6 bases). From germline, CDR1 is SGHRS and CDR2 YFSETQ. V was cut by 4 bases and J by 8 bases, with 19 bases left in between. The CDR3 spans 15 residues. The CDR3 region is CASSPPLGGLDEQFF. CDR3 sequence (DNA): TGCGCCAGCAGCCCACCCCTGGGGGGTCTCGATGAGCAGTTCTTC.

The CDR3 region is CASSQRGTGPNEQFF. CDR3 nucleotide sequence: TGTGCCAGCAGCCAAAGGGGGACAGGGCCTAATGAGCAGTTCTTC. The chain recombines TRBV16 with TRBJ2-1, with TRBD1 matching over 9 bases. CDR3 length equals 15 residues. Per germline, CDR1 KGHSY and CDR2 FQNENV. Trimming cost V 2 bases and J 7 bases; bases outside gene matches: 6. The full variable domain, completed using reference TRBV16 and TRBJ2-1, is GEEVAQTPKHLVRGEGQKAKLYCAPIKGHSYVFWYQQVLKNEFKFLISFQNENVFDETGMPKERFSAKCLPNSPCSLEIQATKLEDSAVYFCASSQRGTGPNEQFFGPGTRLTVL.

This chain uses TRBV20-1 with TRBJ2-5; 8 bases fit TRBD2. This CDR3 has 11 amino acids. V lost 7 bases to trimming and J lost 5 bases; unmatched junction nucleotides: 3. Germline-derived CDR1 and CDR2 are DFQATT and SNEGSKA (reference sequence). The CDR3 DNA is TGCAGTGGACTAGCGATGGAGACCCAGTACTTC. As protein: CSGLAMETQYF.